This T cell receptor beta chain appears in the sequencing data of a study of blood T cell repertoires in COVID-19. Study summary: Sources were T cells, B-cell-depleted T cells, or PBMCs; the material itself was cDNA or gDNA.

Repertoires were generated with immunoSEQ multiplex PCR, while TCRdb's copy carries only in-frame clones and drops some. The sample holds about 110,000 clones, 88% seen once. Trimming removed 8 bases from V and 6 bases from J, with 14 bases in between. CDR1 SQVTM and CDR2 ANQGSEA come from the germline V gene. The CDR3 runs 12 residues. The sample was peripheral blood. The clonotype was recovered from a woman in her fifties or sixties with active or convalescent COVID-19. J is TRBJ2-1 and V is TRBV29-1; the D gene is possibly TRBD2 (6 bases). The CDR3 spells CSSGGAGNEQFF. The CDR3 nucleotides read TGCAGCTCTGGCGGGGCTGGCAATGAGCAGTTCTTC.